The next 13 T cell receptor beta chains were all read from a single sample in a study of T cell responses to AZD1222 COVID-19 vaccine. Some clones are missing from TCRdb's copy, which holds only in-frame ones; the method was immunoSEQ multiplex PCR. The data hold some 120,000 clones, with 85% to 90% observed a single time. The source was peripheral blood, collected on day 0 of AZD1222 vaccination. The origin of the receptors is an adult in good health.

The J gene is TRBJ1-2, the V gene TRBV2; no firm D call. Germline V gives CDR1 SNHLY, CDR2 FYNNEI. Between the trimmed V and J ends, which lost 8 bases and 4 bases, there was a span of 11 bases. The CDR3 sequence is 12 residues long. The CDR3 protein is CASGVQTYGYTF. The DNA for the CDR3 is TGTGCCAGCGGAGTACAGACCTATGGCTACACCTTC.

V is TRBV6-2 or TRBV6-3 and J is TRBJ2-2; 10 nucleotides agree with TRBD2. Germline V gives CDR1 MNHEY, CDR2 SVGEGT. V shed 4 bases and J 5 bases; nucleotides not matched to a gene: 4. The CDR3 runs 15 residues. Written as DNA, the CDR3 is TGTGCCAGCAGTTCACTAGCGGGACGGACCGGGGAGCTGTTTTTT. It encodes CASSSLAGRTGELFF.

This chain uses TRBV9 with TRBJ2-1, with TRBD2 matching 7 bases. The germline V gene encodes CDR1 SGDLS and CDR2 YYNGEE. V trimming: 4 bases; J trimming: 2 bases; junction bases outside the gene matches: 3. CDR3 length: 14 residues. In DNA, the CDR3 is TGTGCCAGCAGCCTTCGGGGGGCCTACAATGAGCAGTTCTTC. Amino acids: CASSLRGAYNEQFF.

V is TRBV9 and J is TRBJ2-3; D might be TRBD2 (6 bases). Germline CDR1 is SGDLS and CDR2 is YYNGEE. Trimming removed 1 base from V and 0 bases from J, with 12 bases in between. The CDR3 totals 16 residues. This CDR3 reads CASSVIGTPSTDTQYF. CDR3 nucleotide sequence: TGTGCCAGCAGCGTAATAGGGACTCCTAGCACAGATACGCAGTATTTT.

This clone was seen more than once but under ten times. The chain uses TRBV10-3 and TRBJ1-3, with D maybe TRBD1 (6 bases). The V gene's germline CDR1 is ENHRY and CDR2 SYGVKD. The CDR3 is 14 residues long. The V end lost 4 bases, the J end lost 1 base, and 8 bases lay between the germline ends. CDR3 DNA sequence: TGTGCCATCAGTGTCCAGGGGTCTGGAAACACCATATATTTT. This translates into CAISVQGSGNTIYF.

This clone was picked up a small number of times. The genes are TRBV29-1 and TRBJ1-1, with D perhaps matching TRBD1 (5 bases). The germline V gene has CDR1 SQVTM and CDR2 ANQGSEA. Trimming took 4 bases from V and 2 from J, leaving 11 bases between them. The CDR3 runs 13 residues. The CDR3 reads CSVGVRANTEAFF. For the CDR3, the DNA is TGCAGCGTTGGTGTCAGGGCCAACACTGAAGCTTTCTTT.

The V call is TRBV20-1, the J call TRBJ2-1; the match to TRBD2 covers 7 bases. CDR3 length: 11 amino acids. In germline, CDR1 is DFQATT, CDR2 SNEGSKA (reference sequence). The junction had 6 bases not matched to a gene; V was cut back by 0 bases and J by 16 bases. The CDR3 region is CSARDVSGDFF. The CDR3 bases are TGCAGTGCTAGAGATGTGAGCGGGGACTTCTTC.

The chain couples TRBV7-2 to TRBJ1-5, with D possibly being TRBD1 (6 bases). Germline CDR1 reads SGHTA; CDR2 reads FQGNSA. The CDR3 is made up of 13 amino acids. Trimming cost V 5 bases and J 7 bases, with 12 bases left between them. CDR3 DNA sequence: TGTGCCAGCAGCCCTAACAGGGTCCAGCCCCAGCATTTT. This codes for CASSPNRVQPQHF.

The rearrangement joins TRBV15 to TRBJ2-5, with no clear D. This CDR3 has 14 amino acids. Trimming left V 3 bases short and J 0 bases short, with 8 bases between. In germline, CDR1 is LNHNV, CDR2 YYDKDF (reference sequence). The CDR3 loop reads CATSRGNNQETQYF. In nucleotides, the CDR3 is TGTGCCACCAGCAGGGGAAATAACCAAGAGACCCAGTACTTC.

The rearrangement links TRBV19 to TRBJ2-2, with D tentatively TRBD2 (6 bases). The V end lost 9 bases, the J end lost 5 bases, and 13 bases lay between the germline ends. The CDR3 is 13 residues long. CDR1 and CDR2 (germline): LNHDA, SQIVND (reference sequence). DNA of the CDR3: TGTGCCAGCTCCCGGGGGAGGACCGGGGAGCTGTTTTTT. Translating it yields CASSRGRTGELFF.

The chain is built from TRBV19 and TRBJ1-1; no clear D. V gave up 7 bases and J gave up 8 bases, with 14 bases separating them. The CDR3 loop spans 12 amino acids. Germline lookup yields CDR1 LNHDA and CDR2 SQIVND (reference sequence). Here the CDR3 DNA reads TGTGCCAGTAAAGCACGGGGAGCAGAAGCTTTCTTT. Translation: CASKARGAEAFF.

This chain connects TRBV6-6 to TRBJ1-1; D possibly corresponds to TRBD1 (5 bases). Germline CDR1 is MNHNY and CDR2 is SVGAGI (reference sequence). V was clipped by 6 bases and J by 3 bases, with 17 bases between them. This CDR3 contains 15 residues. CDR3 residues: CASSPVEWGDTEAFF. In DNA form, the CDR3 reads TGTGCCAGCAGCCCGGTCGAGTGGGGGGACACTGAAGCTTTCTTT.

This clone was detected a few times. The chain couples TRBV6-6 to TRBJ2-2, with D maybe TRBD1 (5 bases). The germline V gene has CDR1 MNHNY and CDR2 SVGAGI (reference sequence). Trimming removed 2 bases at V and 8 bases at J, with 6 bases between. The CDR3 runs to 12 residues. The CDR3: CASSYRGGELFF. The CDR3 DNA follows: TGTGCCAGCAGTTACAGGGGAGGGGAGCTGTTTTTT.